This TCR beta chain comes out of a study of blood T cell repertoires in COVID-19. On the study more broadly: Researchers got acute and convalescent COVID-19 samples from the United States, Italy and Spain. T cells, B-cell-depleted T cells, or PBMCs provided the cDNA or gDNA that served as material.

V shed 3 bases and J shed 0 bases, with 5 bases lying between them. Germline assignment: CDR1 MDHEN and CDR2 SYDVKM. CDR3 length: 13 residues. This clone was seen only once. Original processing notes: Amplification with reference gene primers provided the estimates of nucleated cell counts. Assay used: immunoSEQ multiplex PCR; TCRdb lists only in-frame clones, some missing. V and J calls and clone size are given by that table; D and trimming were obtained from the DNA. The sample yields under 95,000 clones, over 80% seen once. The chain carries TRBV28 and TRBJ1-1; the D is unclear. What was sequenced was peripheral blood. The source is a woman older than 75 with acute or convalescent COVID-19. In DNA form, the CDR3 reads TGTGCCAGCAGTTTTTATCTGAACACTGAAGCTTTCTTT. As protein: CASSFYLNTEAFF.